One sample yielded the 11 T cell receptor beta chains listed below, sequenced in a study of regulatory T cells in long-lasting Graves disease. Time point noted: newly diagnosed GD, antithyroid drugs for less than 3 months. RNA extracted from PBMCs served as the sequencing template. Arm-PCR of CDR3 regions with iRepertoire HTBI primers generated TCR beta libraries. Each CDR3 protein is one row after TCRdb ran MiXCR on the multiplex PCR reads. Among approximately 490,000 distinct CDR3 sequences listed, 15% to 20% were seen once. These data were also filed under a second study, of T cells in Graves' hyperthyroidism and ophthalmopathy.

The specimen was peripheral blood mononuclear cells (PBMCs), collected at new diagnosis, from a patient treated with antithyroid drugs. The receptors originated from a man in his forties with Graves disease.

This clonotype was observed at least ten times. J is TRBJ2-7 and V is TRBV12-3 or TRBV12-4, with unresolved D. The CDR3 extends over 15 amino acids. The V end lost 0 bases, the J end lost 5 bases, and 14 bases lay between the germline ends. The CDR3 nucleotides read TGTGCCAGCAGTTTAGCGCGCGGTGGCCTTCACGAGCAGTACTTC. Its translation is CASSLARGGLHEQYF.

The table lists this clonotype with a few counts. The chain has TRBV5-5 and TRBJ2-6; D unresolved. The CDR3 has 15 amino acids. Germline CDR1 SGHKS, CDR2 YYEKEE (reference sequence). Between the trimmed V and J ends, which lost 2 bases and 2 bases, there was a span of 8 bases. The CDR3 spells CASSFALTGANVLTF. CDR3 in DNA: TGTGCCAGCAGCTTCGCCCTTACTGGGGCCAACGTCCTGACTTTC.

Many counts were recorded for this clonotype. The V gene is TRBV12-3 or TRBV12-4, the J gene TRBJ2-7; D gene uncertain. V was trimmed by 3 bases and J by 2 bases, leaving 11 bases between them. The CDR3 is 14 residues long. The CDR3 region is CASSLGSNTYEQYF. As DNA, the CDR3 is TGTGCCAGCAGTTTGGGCTCAAATACCTACGAGCAGTACTTC.

This clonotype was recorded many times. The chain carries TRBV6-2 or TRBV6-3 and TRBJ2-5; D may be TRBD2 (6 bases). This CDR3 spans 14 amino acids. CDR1 and CDR2 from the germline V gene are MNHEY and SVGEGT. V shed 2 bases and J shed 5 bases, with 12 bases lying between them. The CDR3: CASSYGLGTETQYF. The CDR3 DNA reads TGTGCCAGCAGTTACGGGTTGGGGACTGAGACCCAGTACTTC.

V gene TRBV30 combines with J gene TRBJ2-1; 10 nucleotides agree with TRBD2. V trimming: 2 bases; J trimming: 5 bases; junction bases outside the gene matches: 6. This CDR3 is 15 amino acids long. The germline CDR1 and CDR2 sequences are GTSNPN and SVGIG (reference sequence). This CDR3 is CAWSRVAGGDNEQFF. The CDR3 DNA reads TGTGCCTGGAGTAGGGTAGCGGGGGGAGACAATGAGCAGTTCTTC.

This clonotype occurred many times. This rearrangement joins TRBV2 to TRBJ2-7, with D perhaps TRBD1 (5 bases). Germline assignment: CDR1 SNHLY and CDR2 FYNNEI. Deletions cut 5 bases from V and 6 bases from J, with 20 bases between. The CDR3 runs to 15 residues. For the CDR3, the DNA is TGTGCCAGCAGTCCAGGGTATGCCCCACATCTCGAGCAGTACTTC. Encoded protein: CASSPGYAPHLEQYF.

Notes on this clonotype: This sequence may be a read error, since a much larger clone differs from it by one base. The V call is TRBV9, the J call TRBJ2-2; no reliable D call. This CDR3 spans 12 amino acids. Deletions cut 3 bases from V and 6 bases from J, with 6 bases between. Looked up from germline, CDR1 is SGDLS and CDR2 is YYNGEE. The DNA of the CDR3 is TGTGCCAGCAGCGCTTATTCCGGGGAGCTGTTTTTT. The encoded protein is CASSAYSGELFF.

The chain couples TRBV12-3 or TRBV12-4 to TRBJ2-3; no clear D. V was pared by 10 bases and J by 1 base, with 12 bases between. The CDR3 sequence is 13 residues long. The CDR3 DNA follows: TGTGCCACCACTAAGTATCGCACAGATACGCAGTATTTT. Its translation: CATTKYRTDTQYF.

The chain couples TRBV29-1 to TRBJ2-7; TRBD2 might be the D (5 bases). CDR3 size: 11 residues. With 6 bases removed from V and 5 bases from J, the gap between germline ends came to 11 bases. Germline-derived CDR1 and CDR2 are SQVTM and ANQGSEA. CDR3 nucleotides: TGCAGCGTCGCTAGCTATAACGAGCAGTACTTC. Amino acid sequence: CSVASYNEQYF.

Remarks on this clonotype: Germline is not matched at one junction end, which may reflect a read error. The chain combines TRBV11-1 with TRBJ2-3, with D perhaps being TRBD1 or TRBD2 (5 bases each). Gene TRBJ2-7 matches the end of the DNA better, so the J call may be wrong. In germline, CDR1 is SGHAT, CDR2 FQDESV (reference sequence). CDR3 size: 13 residues. The CDR3 DNA sequence: TGCGCCAGCCGGGACCCGGGAAGAGGCGAGCAGTACTTC. It codes for CASRDPGRGEQYF.

This clonotype has a handful of counts. The chain recombines TRBV2 with TRBJ1-3; D is undetermined. This CDR3 contains 16 residues. V was cut by 1 base and J by 0 bases, with 10 bases left in between. Per germline, CDR1 SNHLY and CDR2 FYNNEI. The DNA for the CDR3 is TGTGCCAGCAGTGAAGTTCAGTTTAACTCTGGAAACACCATATATTTT. As protein: CASSEVQFNSGNTIYF.